Below are 13 T cell receptor beta chains sequenced from a single sample in a study of shared clonotypes between healthy human individuals. The data were produced by immunoSEQ multiplex PCR, yet TCRdb's version contains in-frame clones alone and is incomplete. This table has roughly 1,500,000 clones, nearly 99% appearing once. Source material: naive CD4+ T cells sorted from blood. Sample subset: CD45RA+ positively selected. These receptors were collected from a man aged 30 to 39 in good health.

The chain uses TRBV19 and TRBJ2-7; D is unresolved. V gave up 2 bases and J gave up 4 bases, with 18 bases separating them. Germline CDR1 reads LNHDA; CDR2 reads SQIVND (reference sequence). The CDR3 runs to 16 residues. The CDR3 DNA sequence: TGTGCCAGTAGTATATCGACTCCCGTATCATTGTACGAGCAGTACTTC. Its translation is CASSISTPVSLYEQYF.

The table lists this clone with a count of one. The V call is TRBV27, the J call TRBJ1-2, with D tentatively TRBD1 (5 bases). The germline V gene encodes CDR1 MNHEY and CDR2 SMNVEV (reference sequence). The CDR3 spans 13 residues. V was clipped by 2 bases and J by 4 bases, with 8 bases between them. The CDR3 reads CASSLSRAYGYTF. The DNA of the CDR3 is TGTGCCAGCAGTTTAAGCAGGGCCTATGGCTACACCTTC.

The chain employs TRBV28 and TRBJ1-5; tentatively, D is TRBD1 (5 bases). Germline V gene lookup returns CDR1 MDHEN and CDR2 SYDVKM. V dropped 4 bases and J dropped 6 bases, with 10 bases sitting between them. The CDR3 is 13 residues long. The CDR3: CASSSGYGQPQHF. The CDR3 DNA reads TGTGCCAGCAGTTCAGGGTATGGTCAGCCCCAGCATTTT.

For the CDR3, the DNA is TGTGCCAGCAGATCCAGCCCTAGCGGGGCCACAGATACGCAGTATTTT. Its translation: CASRSSPSGATDTQYF. The chain employs TRBV7-9 and TRBJ2-3, with 9 bases aligning to TRBD2. Germline CDR1 is SEHNR and CDR2 is FQNEAQ (reference sequence). The trim removed 6 bases at V and 2 bases at J, leaving 9 bases unmatched. The CDR3 sequence is 16 residues long.

V and J are TRBV4-1 and TRBJ1-5; D might be TRBD1 (5 bases). This CDR3 spans 20 amino acids. With 0 bases removed from V and 2 bases from J, the gap between germline ends came to 23 bases. Per germline, CDR1 MGHRA and CDR2 YSYEKL. The CDR3 loop reads CASSQDLGAGLLRGNQPQHF. The CDR3 region has the DNA TGCGCCAGCAGCCAAGATTTGGGTGCAGGGCTCCTCAGGGGCAATCAGCCCCAGCATTTT.

The chain has TRBV19 and TRBJ1-4, with D uncertain. The CDR3 runs 15 residues. CDR1 is LNHDA and CDR2 is SQIVND in the germline V gene (reference sequence). With 4 bases removed from V and 0 bases from J, the gap between germline ends came to 9 bases. This CDR3 reads CASSTFGATNEKLFF. For the CDR3, the DNA is TGTGCCAGTAGTACGTTCGGAGCAACTAATGAAAAACTGTTTTTT. The full variable domain, rest sourced from reference TRBV19 and TRBJ1-4, is DGGITQSPKYLFRKEGQNVTLSCEQNLNHDAMYWYRQDPGQGLRLIYYSQIVNDFQKGDIAEGYSVSREKKESFPLTVTSAQKNPTAFYLCASSTFGATNEKLFFGSGTQLSVL.

Regarding this clone: The same CDR3 also results from other DNA sequences found in this sample. V and J are TRBV18 and TRBJ1-5; 7 bases map to TRBD1. J lost 2 bases, V lost 3 bases, and 4 bases had no gene match. CDR3 length: 15 residues. Germline V CDR1 and CDR2: KGHSH, LQKENI. CDR3 in amino acids: CASSPPGTGNQPQHF. The CDR3 DNA reads TGTGCCAGCTCACCGCCCGGGACAGGCAATCAGCCCCAGCATTTT.

V and J are TRBV5-4 and TRBJ1-2, with D uncertain. This CDR3 spans 13 amino acids. Deletions cut 1 base from V and 3 bases from J, with 7 bases between. Germline loops: CDR1 SGHNT, CDR2 YYREEE (reference sequence). CDR3 loop: CASSLTGDYGYTF. For the CDR3, the DNA is TGTGCCAGCAGCTTGACCGGGGACTATGGCTACACCTTC.

In its sample, this clone was seen once. The chain uses TRBV2 and TRBJ1-5; D ambiguous. CDR1 and CDR2 (germline): SNHLY, FYNNEI. This CDR3 is built from 15 residues. Trimming stripped 6 bases from V and 0 bases from J, with 12 bases between. For the CDR3, the DNA is TGTGCCAGCAGAGTCGGACTGAATAGCAATCAGCCCCAGCATTTT. Amino acids: CASRVGLNSNQPQHF.

This chain uses TRBV5-6 with TRBJ2-4, with 9 bases identical to TRBD1. The germline gives CDR1 SGHDT, CDR2 YYEEEE. Trimming at V came to 0 bases and at J to 6 bases, leaving 4 bases not matched to a gene. CDR3 size: 15 residues. Here the CDR3 reads CASSLGPGQGNIQYF. CDR3 nucleotides: TGTGCCAGCAGCTTGGGTCCGGGACAGGGAAACATTCAGTACTTC.

This chain connects TRBV27 to TRBJ1-2; 8 bases line up with TRBD1. Germline V gene lookup returns CDR1 MNHEY and CDR2 SMNVEV (reference sequence). Unmatched junction bases numbered 7, after V lost 4 bases and J lost 3 bases. The CDR3 covers 15 residues. CDR3 coding DNA: TGTGCCAGCAGTTGGTTTCAGGGGGCCTACTATGGCTACACCTTC. Amino acids: CASSWFQGAYYGYTF.

In its sample, this clone was seen once. This chain joins TRBV10-2 and TRBJ2-5, with unresolved D. CDR1 and CDR2 from the germline V gene are WSHSY and SAAADI. There are 13 residues in the CDR3. Trimming cost V 0 bases and J 7 bases, with 9 bases left between them. The chain's CDR3 is CASSESGKGTQYF. For the CDR3, the DNA is TGCGCCAGCAGTGAGTCGGGAAAAGGGACCCAGTACTTC.

The chain uses TRBV7-6 and TRBJ2-7, with 8 bases that match TRBD1. The CDR3 totals 13 residues. Germline V gives CDR1 SGHVS, CDR2 FNYEAQ. The V segment lost 3 bases and the J segment 3 bases; nucleotides outside the gene matches: 1. The CDR3 loop is CASSFGTGYEQYF. CDR3 in DNA: TGTGCCAGCAGCTTCGGGACAGGCTACGAGCAGTACTTC.